The clone carrying this T cell receptor (beta chain) was observed a single time. This record belongs to a study of blood T cell repertoires in COVID-19. On the study more broadly: From the United States, Italy and Spain came samples of acute and convalescent COVID-19. The cDNA or gDNA used as material had been derived from T cells, B-cell-depleted T cells, or PBMCs.

Germline V gives CDR1 SGHRS, CDR2 YFSETQ. V was trimmed by 4 bases and J by 0 bases, leaving 6 bases between them. This CDR3 is 13 amino acids long. Sequenced by immunoSEQ multiplex PCR; TCRdb stores in-frame clones only, minus some. Of some 140,000 clones detected, around 78% appear once; the ten largest clones hold roughly 10%. Sequenced input: peripheral blood. The chain has TRBV5-1 and TRBJ2-3; D is possibly TRBD1 (5 bases). The clonotype originates from a human donor in a cohort sampled during active COVID-19. The CDR3 DNA follows: TGCGCCAGCAGCCGACAGAGCACAGATACGCAGTATTTT. Translating gives CASSRQSTDTQYF.